Below are 11 T cell receptor beta chains sequenced from a single sample in a study of Graves' ophthalmopathy and Graves' hyperthyroidism. Amplification of TCR beta CDR3 regions used RNA transcripts. Investigators did first-round RT-PCR with HTBI primers, then second-round multiplex PCR. One entry per CDR3 protein results from TCRdb running MiXCR on the multiplex PCR reads. The data contain more than 1,000,000 distinct CDR3 sequences, about 36% of them singletons. Source material: peripheral blood or thyroid tissue (not recorded which). Source of these receptors: an adult man with Graves' hyperthyroidism.

This clonotype showed up many times. This chain uses TRBV20-1 with TRBJ1-5, with D maybe TRBD1 (5 bases). The CDR3 runs to 13 residues. Germline V lookup: CDR1 DFQATT, CDR2 SNEGSKA (reference sequence). V shed 6 bases and J shed 6 bases, with 15 bases lying between them. The CDR3 is CSARGFISQPQHF. CDR3 in DNA: TGCAGTGCGAGGGGATTCATATCTCAGCCCCAGCATTTT.

The J gene is TRBJ2-5, the V gene TRBV29-1; TRBD1 agrees at 8 bases. The trim removed 0 bases at V and 9 bases at J, leaving 3 bases unmatched. CDR3 length equals 12 residues. The V gene's germline CDR1 is SQVTM and CDR2 ANQGSEA. CDR3: CSVEEGTGAQYF. In DNA, the CDR3 is TGCAGCGTTGAAGAGGGGACAGGTGCCCAGTACTTC.

Ten or more counts support this clonotype. This chain uses TRBV25-1 with TRBJ1-1; possibly TRBD1 for D (6 bases). The CDR3 extends over 12 amino acids. In germline, CDR1 is MGHDK, CDR2 SYGVNS. The V end was cut by 6 bases, the J end by 11 bases, with 16 bases between. CDR3 residues: CASSPGVTVAFF. CDR3 DNA sequence: TGTGCCAGCAGCCCAGGGGTCACGGTTGCTTTCTTT.

This clonotype has a count of ten or more. The genes are TRBV7-9 and TRBJ2-7; TRBD2 is a possible D gene (6 bases). In germline, CDR1 is SEHNR, CDR2 FQNEAQ (reference sequence). The CDR3 has 14 residues. The V and J ends lost 2 bases and 5 bases respectively, with 13 bases between them. The CDR3 loop reads CASSLPETRDEQYF. CDR3 in DNA: TGTGCCAGCAGCTTACCCGAGACTAGAGACGAGCAGTACTTC.

This clonotype was counted ten times or more. The chain is built from TRBV19 and TRBJ1-2, with 9 positions matching TRBD1. The CDR3 totals 14 residues. Trimming took 5 bases from V and 7 from J; bases not matched to a gene: 8. Per germline, CDR1 LNHDA and CDR2 SQIVND (reference sequence). This CDR3 is CASSYGTGYSGYTF. The DNA for the CDR3 is TGTGCCAGTAGTTACGGGACAGGGTACTCTGGCTACACCTTC.

The chain carries TRBV19 and TRBJ1-5; a possible D gene is TRBD1 (5 bases). The CDR3 contains 14 residues. Germline-derived CDR1 and CDR2 are LNHDA and SQIVND (reference sequence). V was shortened by 11 bases and J by 2 bases, with 16 bases between the two germline ends. CDR3 region: CAWSGGAGNQPQHF. The CDR3 nucleotides read TGTGCCTGGAGCGGCGGGGCGGGCAATCAGCCCCAGCATTTT. The full variable domain, its missing parts supplied by reference TRBV19 and TRBJ1-5, is DGGITQSPKYLFRKEGQNVTLSCEQNLNHDAMYWYRQDPGQGLRLIYYSQIVNDFQKGDIAEGYSVSREKKESFPLTVTSAQKNPTAFYLCAWSGGAGNQPQHFGDGTRLSIL.

V usage is TRBV30 and J usage is TRBJ1-6; D possibly corresponds to TRBD1 (5 bases). The germline V gene encodes CDR1 GTSNPN and CDR2 SVGIG (reference sequence). The ends were cut back, 3 bases at V and 7 bases at J, with 7 bases in the middle. This CDR3 region has 12 residues. The CDR3 DNA reads as TGTGCCTGGAGGGGACCGAATTCACCCCTCCACTTT. Protein product: CAWRGPNSPLHF.

The genes are TRBV6-1 and TRBJ2-2, with 8 bases lining up with TRBD2. Germline CDR1 MNHNS, CDR2 SASEGT. The CDR3 has 16 amino acids. Trimming removed 5 bases from V and 1 base from J; junction bases left unmatched: 6. The CDR3 sequence is CASSYKLAVNTGELFF. The DNA of the CDR3 is TGTGCCAGCAGTTACAAACTAGCGGTGAACACCGGGGAGCTGTTTTTT.

This clonotype has more than one count but fewer than ten. J is TRBJ2-6 and V is TRBV6-1; TRBD1 is a possible D gene (7 bases). This CDR3 has 15 residues. The germline CDR1 and CDR2 sequences are MNHNS and SASEGT. V dropped 6 bases and J dropped 4 bases, with 13 bases sitting between them. CDR3: CASRSGGKGANVLTF. The DNA for the CDR3 is TGTGCCAGCAGGTCAGGGGGGAAGGGGGCCAACGTCCTGACTTTC.

The count of this clonotype is one. This may stem from a read error, because a much larger clone lies one nucleotide away. The chain combines TRBV2 with TRBJ2-2; TRBD2 aligns across 14 bases. The germline V gene encodes CDR1 SNHLY and CDR2 FYNNEI. This CDR3 has 18 amino acids. CDR3 sequence reads: CSSRMTSGRARGTGELFF. CDR3 coding DNA: TGTTCCAGCAGGATGACTAGCGGGAGGGCCAGGGGCACCGGGGAGCTGTTTTTT.

This clonotype was detected many times. The chain combines TRBV12-3 or TRBV12-4 with TRBJ1-4, with 7 positions matching TRBD1. V lost 6 bases to trimming and J lost 4 bases; unmatched junction nucleotides: 8. This CDR3 is built from 15 residues. In DNA, the CDR3 is TGTGCCAGCAGCAGGGGACAGCCGGTTAATGAAAAACTGTTTTTT. Protein: CASSRGQPVNEKLFF.